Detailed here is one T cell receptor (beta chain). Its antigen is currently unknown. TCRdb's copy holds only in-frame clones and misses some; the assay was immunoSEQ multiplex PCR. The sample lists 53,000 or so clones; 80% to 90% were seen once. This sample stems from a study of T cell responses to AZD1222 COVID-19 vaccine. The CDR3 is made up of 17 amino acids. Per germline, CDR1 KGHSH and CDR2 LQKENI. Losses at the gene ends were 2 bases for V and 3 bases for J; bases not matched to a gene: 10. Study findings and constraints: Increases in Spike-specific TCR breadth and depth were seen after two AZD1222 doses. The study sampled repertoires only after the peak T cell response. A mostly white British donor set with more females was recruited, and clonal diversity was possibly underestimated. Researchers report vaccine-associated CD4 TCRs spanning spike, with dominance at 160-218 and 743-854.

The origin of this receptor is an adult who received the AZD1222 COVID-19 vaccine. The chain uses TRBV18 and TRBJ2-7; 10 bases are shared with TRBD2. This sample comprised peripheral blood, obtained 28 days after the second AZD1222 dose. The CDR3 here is CASSPRVLLAGNYEQYF. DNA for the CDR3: TGTGCCAGCTCACCAAGGGTTCTACTAGCGGGAAACTACGAGCAGTACTTC.